The rows below give T cell receptor beta chains drawn from one sample of a study of low-dose radiotherapy and immunotherapy resistance in tumors. TCRdb reprocessed the reads via MiXCR and lists one record per CDR3 protein. This sample has some 57,000 distinct CDR3 sequences, with 23% found just once. The source was PBMCs, collected after low-dose radiotherapy plus immunotherapy. These receptors originate from a male donor with prostate cancer. Each CDR3 is given with its conserved first and last residue. The size entry is marked missing in some rows and otherwise reads once, few, many or a size class.

J | size | V | CDR3
TRBJ2-7 | many | TRBV6-1 | CASGGGWGEQTYEQYF
TRBJ1-5 | . | TRBV19 | CASSPQKGALQPQNF
TRBJ2-3 | many | TRBV29-1 | CSANTDTQYF
TRBJ1-5 | many | TRBV5-5 | CASSRGPSRPQHF
TRBJ2-3 | many | TRBV7-9 | CASSSLGGDTDTQYF
TRBJ1-2 | many | TRBV10-2 | CASSERRGRNYGYTF
TRBJ2-1 | many | TRBV12-3/TRBV12-4 | CASKPGPDEQFF
TRBJ1-5 | . | TRBV7-2 | CASSPGQEYEQYFGPGNQPQHF
TRBJ1-2 | many | TRBV7-3 | CASSSKTGGLGGYTF
TRBJ2-3 | many | TRBV19 | CASTYGGAQYF
TRBJ2-3 | many | TRBV28 | CASSLLSLTDTQYF
TRBJ2-1 | many | TRBV29-1 | CSVEVIEKLNNEQFF
TRBJ2-1 | . | TRBV7-2 | CASSSGDLNNEQFF
TRBJ2-6 | many | TRBV6-2/TRBV6-3 | CASSEHPRVSGANVLTF
TRBJ2-5 | once | TRBV11-2 | CASSLEGRLGTQYF
TRBJ2-1 | many | TRBV9 | CASSVVGGRYNEQFF
TRBJ1-1 | many | TRBV5-4 | CASSYTGVYTEAFF